The clone carrying this T cell receptor (beta chain) was recorded a few times. Its target is not known. The sample comes from a study of breast tumors, draining lymph nodes, adjacent tissues. Whole-study findings and limits: That most tumor T cells come from lymph nodes remained unproven.

The CDR3 is made up of 17 amino acids. Trimming shortened V by 1 base and J by 7 bases, and 20 bases separated the two germline ends. Germline V gene sequence: CDR1 MNHEY, CDR2 SVGAGI. The lymph nodes were axillary draining lymph nodes from breast cancer patients. TCRdb recomputed calls from the multiplex PCR reads with MiXCR, one row per CDR3 protein. The top ten hold 1.3% to 1.5% of the sample, which has under 250,000 distinct CDR3 sequences, around 32% seen once. What was sequenced was axillary lymph node tissue. The clonotype originates from a female donor with breast cancer. Some clones in this sample may be carry-over from other donors' samples. The gene calls are TRBV6-5 and TRBJ2-1, with a possible D match to TRBD2 (6 bases). Here the CDR3 DNA reads TGTGCCAGCAGTTACTTACCTCTGGAGGGTGGCTATAATGAGCAGTTCTTC. Protein sequence: CASSYLPLEGGYNEQFF.